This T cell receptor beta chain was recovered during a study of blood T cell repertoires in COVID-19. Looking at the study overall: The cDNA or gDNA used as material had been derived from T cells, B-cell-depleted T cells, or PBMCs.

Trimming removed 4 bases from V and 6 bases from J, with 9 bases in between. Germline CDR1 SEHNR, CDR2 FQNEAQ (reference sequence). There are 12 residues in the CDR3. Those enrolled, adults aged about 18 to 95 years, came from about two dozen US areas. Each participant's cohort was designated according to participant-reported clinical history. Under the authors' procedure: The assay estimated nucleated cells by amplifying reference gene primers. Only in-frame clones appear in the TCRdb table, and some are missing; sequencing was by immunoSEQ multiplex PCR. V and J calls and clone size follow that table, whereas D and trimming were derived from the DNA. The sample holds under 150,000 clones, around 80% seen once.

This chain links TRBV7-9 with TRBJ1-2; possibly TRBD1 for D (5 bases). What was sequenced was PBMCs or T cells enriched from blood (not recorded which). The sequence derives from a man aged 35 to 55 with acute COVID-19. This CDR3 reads CASSSWTNGYTF. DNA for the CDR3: TGTGCCAGCAGCTCCTGGACAAATGGCTACACCTTC.